The 14 T cell receptor beta chains below come from one sample, sequenced in a study of T-cell reconstitution after alpha-beta-depleted transplantation in children. For TCRbeta, the library was prepared with unique molecular identifiers. TCRdb reprocessed the PCR reads with MiXCR, giving one entry per CDR3 protein. The table includes a few hundred thousand distinct CDR3 sequences, about a tenth detected once. The sequencing used PBMCs, collected before TCRalphabeta/CD19-depleted stem cell transplant. Source of these receptors: a boy younger than two with acute myeloid leukemia, due to receive a stem cell transplant.

Ten or more counts support this clonotype. The chain couples TRBV4-2 to TRBJ1-4; no reliable D call. CDR3 length: 14 residues. V was shortened by 1 base and J by 3 bases, with 6 bases between the two germline ends. The germline V gene encodes CDR1 LGHNA and CDR2 YNFKEQ. In DNA form, the CDR3 reads TGTGCCAGCAGCCAAGTGGGCGCTAATGAAAAACTGTTTTTT. Translating gives CASSQVGANEKLFF.

The table lists this clonotype with many counts. V is TRBV12-3 or TRBV12-4 and J is TRBJ2-1; 7 bases line up with TRBD2. The V and J ends lost 6 bases and 6 bases, in that order; junction bases with no gene match: 8. CDR3 length equals 14 residues. In DNA, the CDR3 is TGTGCCAGCAGCCCCCTTTCTAGCGGCAATGAGCAGTTCTTC. Its translation is CASSPLSSGNEQFF.

The chain uses TRBV20-1 and TRBJ2-7, with D perhaps given as TRBD1 or TRBD2 (5 bases each). The V end lost 3 bases, the J end lost 0 bases, and 12 bases lay between the germline ends. This CDR3 comprises 14 residues. Germline CDR1 is DFQATT and CDR2 is SNEGSKA (reference sequence). Here the CDR3 DNA reads TGCAGTGCTAGGGGGACCGCGAGCTCCTACGAGCAGTACTTC. It encodes CSARGTASSYEQYF.

As for this clonotype: One base away lies a much larger clone, so this may be a sequencing read error. The chain combines TRBV10-3 with TRBJ1-4, with TRBD1 as a possible D gene (6 bases). Germline V gene data show CDR1 as ENHRY and CDR2 as SYGVKD. CDR3 length: 13 residues. Trimming pared 4 bases from V and 6 bases from J, leaving 9 bases between. CDR3: CAISGGGYEKLFF. The CDR3 DNA reads as TGTGCCATCAGTGGAGGGGGGTATGAAAAACTGTTTTTT.

In its sample, this clonotype was seen many times. This chain connects TRBV6-5 to TRBJ2-7, with TRBD2 matching 7 bases. Trimming at V came to 1 base and at J to 6 bases, leaving 6 bases not matched to a gene. This CDR3 spans 14 amino acids. Germline values: CDR1 MNHEY, CDR2 SVGAGI. The CDR3 nucleotides are TGTGCCAGCAGTTACTTGGGGGGGATCGGCGAGCAGTACTTC. It is translated as CASSYLGGIGEQYF.

This clonotype was recorded at least ten times. The rearrangement links TRBV7-9 to TRBJ1-1; D ambiguous. V lost 7 bases to trimming and J lost 5 bases, with 14 bases between them. The CDR3 is 13 residues long. Germline V gives CDR1 SEHNR, CDR2 FQNEAQ (reference sequence). CDR3 nucleotides: TGTGCCAGCATAGGATGGAGGTGGACTGAAGCTTTCTTT. Amino acid sequence: CASIGWRWTEAFF.

This clonotype was detected many times. The chain carries TRBV11-2 and TRBJ2-1; D ambiguous. Germline-derived CDR1 and CDR2 are SGHAT and FQNNGV. The CDR3 loop spans 15 amino acids. Trimming removed 4 bases from V and 0 bases from J, with 10 bases in between. The CDR3 spells CASSSTASSYNEQFF. The CDR3 coding sequence is TGTGCCAGCAGCTCTACAGCAAGCTCCTACAATGAGCAGTTCTTC.

This clonotype was picked up a small number of times. The chain links TRBV7-9 to TRBJ1-4; D not resolved. V was trimmed by 2 bases and J by 7 bases, leaving 8 bases between them. The CDR3 runs to 13 residues. CDR1 is SEHNR, CDR2 FQNEAQ, per germline (reference sequence). The CDR3 loop reads CASSLNPLEKLFF. For the CDR3, the DNA is TGTGCCAGCAGCTTAAACCCCCTTGAAAAACTGTTTTTT.

Regarding this clonotype: Since a much larger clone is just one base distant, this may be a read error. The chain joins TRBV27 to TRBJ2-7; D uncertain. The CDR3 covers 13 residues. Germline CDR1 and CDR2: MNHEY and SMNVEV (reference sequence). This chain's CDR3 is CVSSFRIEYEQYF. DNA for the CDR3: TGTGTCAGCAGTTTCCGTATAGAGTACGAGCAGTACTTC.

This clonotype was seen ten or more times. The DNA for the CDR3 is TGCGCCAGCAGCCAAGATAAGGATGGGGGGAGAGGCAAAAACATTCAGTACTTC. Its translation: CASSQDKDGGRGKNIQYF. The rearrangement uses TRBV4-3 and TRBJ2-4; weak D call: TRBD2 (6 bases). The germline V and J ends were trimmed by 0 bases and 3 bases, with 18 bases remaining between them. Germline lookup yields CDR1 LGHNA and CDR2 YSLEER. The CDR3 extends over 18 amino acids.

This clonotype was observed many times. The rearrangement uses TRBV12-3 or TRBV12-4 and TRBJ1-1; 10 positions match TRBD1. The CDR3 runs 15 residues. Trimming at V came to 6 bases and at J to 7 bases, leaving 11 bases not matched to a gene. Here the CDR3 reads CASSQGDRGNVEAFF. The CDR3 nucleotides are TGTGCCAGCAGCCAAGGGGACAGGGGAAATGTTGAAGCTTTCTTT.

V gene TRBV12-3 or TRBV12-4 combines with J gene TRBJ2-1; possibly TRBD2 for D (7 bases). The V end was cut by 3 bases, the J end by 8 bases, with 14 bases between. The CDR3 covers 14 residues. The CDR3 DNA is TGTGCCAGCAGTTTGGGGGGGGGGCCGTATGAGCAGTTCTTC. Protein sequence: CASSLGGGPYEQFF.

This clonotype was detected many times. The V gene is TRBV4-2, the J gene TRBJ1-5; TRBD1 matches 12 bases. CDR1 is LGHNA, CDR2 YNFKEQ, per germline. The CDR3 is made up of 19 amino acids. With 4 bases clipped from V and 0 bases from J, the junction kept 10 bases outside the gene matches. CDR3 coding DNA: TGTGCCAGCAGCCCCGGGACAGGGGGCTCCCCCTATAGCAATCAGCCCCAGCATTTT. It codes for CASSPGTGGSPYSNQPQHF.

This clonotype has a count of ten or more. This chain links TRBV3-1 with TRBJ2-3; 9 nucleotides match TRBD1. The CDR3 has 16 residues. Per the germline V gene, CDR1 is LGHDT and CDR2 is YNNKEL (reference sequence). The trim removed 1 base at V and 4 bases at J, leaving 6 bases unmatched. The chain's CDR3 is CASSQAKDRGADTQYF. CDR3 nucleotides: TGTGCCAGCAGCCAAGCTAAGGACAGGGGCGCAGATACGCAGTATTTT.